The 2 T cell receptor beta chains listed next were all sequenced from one sample in a study of cytomegalovirus exposure and HLA in healthy donors. With 60 Vbeta and 13 Jbeta primers, the PCR was carried out. Clones were read by immunoSEQ multiplex PCR, and TCRdb kept only the in-frame ones, dropping some. The sample holds about 130,000 clones, 84% seen once. The sequencing sample was made of PBMCs. The receptor set was obtained from a man aged 50-60 years in good health and CMV-seronegative.

The gene calls are TRBV30 and TRBJ1-2, with a possible D match to TRBD1 (6 bases). CDR1 and CDR2 (germline): GTSNPN, SVGIG (reference sequence). V dropped 3 bases and J dropped 4 bases, with 21 bases sitting between them. CDR3 length: 16 amino acids. The CDR3 DNA sequence: TGTGCCTGGAGGGGACCTCGGGGGGGGCAAGGCTATGGCTACACCTTC. Its translation is CAWRGPRGGQGYGYTF. Using reference TRBV30 and TRBJ1-2 for the parts outside the CDR3, the full variable domain is SQTIHQWPATLVQPVGSPLSLECTVEGTSNPNLYWYRQAAGRGLQLLFYSVGIGQISSEVPQNLSASRPQDRQFILSSKKLLLSDSGFYLCAWRGPRGGQGYGYTFGSGTRLTVV.

The chain uses TRBV7-2 and TRBJ1-4; tentative D call: TRBD1 (6 bases). The V gene lost 6 bases and the J gene lost 7 bases, with 12 bases spanning the gap. Germline CDR1 and CDR2: SGHTA and FQGNSA. CDR3 length equals 13 residues. CDR3 DNA sequence: TGTGCCAGCAGAAGGGGGACCAGTGAAAAACTGTTTTTT. It is translated as CASRRGTSEKLFF.